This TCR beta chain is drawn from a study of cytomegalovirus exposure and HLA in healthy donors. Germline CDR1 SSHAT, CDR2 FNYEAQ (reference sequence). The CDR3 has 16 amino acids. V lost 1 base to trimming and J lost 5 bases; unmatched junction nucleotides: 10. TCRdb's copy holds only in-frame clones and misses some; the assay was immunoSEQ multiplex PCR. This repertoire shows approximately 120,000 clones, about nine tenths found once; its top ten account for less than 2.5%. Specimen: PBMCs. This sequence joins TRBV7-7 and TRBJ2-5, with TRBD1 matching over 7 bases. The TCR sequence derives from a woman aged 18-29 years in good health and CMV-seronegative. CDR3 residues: CASSLGTAGGEETQYF. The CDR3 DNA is TGTGCCAGCAGCTTAGGTACGGCAGGGGGAGAGGAGACCCAGTACTTC.